What follows are 25 T cell receptor beta chains derived from one specimen sequenced in a study of long-term antiretroviral therapy in people with HIV. At survey level, the immunoSEQ assay was run in its v3.0 version. TCRdb keeps only in-frame clones here, not all; method: immunoSEQ multiplex PCR. The sample holds about 15,000 clones, about 85% seen once. The source material was unsorted PBMCs, sampled approximately 14 months before starting antiretroviral therapy. The receptors shown here come from a man between 25 and 39 years old with HIV.

J is TRBJ2-7 and V is TRBV18; possible D gene TRBD2, 5 bases. The CDR3 extends over 14 amino acids. V was cut by 3 bases and J by 2 bases, with 11 bases left in between. Germline V gives CDR1 KGHSH, CDR2 LQKENI. CDR3 in amino acids: CASSPSGVAYEQYF. In DNA form, the CDR3 reads TGTGCCAGCTCACCCAGCGGAGTAGCCTACGAGCAGTACTTC.

The chain couples TRBV6-5 to TRBJ2-3, with D tentatively TRBD1 or TRBD2 (5 bases each). The CDR3 length is 15 residues. Germline assignment: CDR1 MNHEY and CDR2 SVGAGI. Trimming removed 2 bases from V and 1 base from J, with 10 bases in between. The DNA for the CDR3 is TGTGCCAGCAGTTACGAGGGGTTGCGCACAGATACGCAGTATTTT. It encodes CASSYEGLRTDTQYF.

The rearrangement links TRBV7-2 to TRBJ2-3; possibly TRBD1 for D (6 bases). Trimming removed 1 base at V and 2 bases at J, with 13 bases between. The germline CDR1 and CDR2 sequences are SGHTA and FQGNSA. The CDR3 has 16 amino acids. CDR3 DNA sequence: TGTGCCAGCAGCTTAGAAGGGGGACCAAACACAGATACGCAGTATTTT. Amino acid sequence: CASSLEGGPNTDTQYF.

J is TRBJ2-1 and V is TRBV14, with TRBD2 matching over 9 bases. CDR3 size: 16 residues. J gave up 2 bases and V 7 bases, and 9 bases lay outside the gene matches. The V gene's germline CDR1 is SGHDN and CDR2 FVKESK. CDR3 sequence reads: CASNPLAGGTYNEQFF. Written as DNA, the CDR3 is TGTGCCAGCAACCCTCTGGCGGGGGGGACCTACAATGAGCAGTTCTTC.

The chain joins TRBV27 to TRBJ2-1, with D perhaps matching TRBD1 or TRBD2 (5 bases each). CDR1 MNHEY and CDR2 SMNVEV come from the germline V gene (reference sequence). The V end was cut by 5 bases, the J end by 0 bases, with 14 bases between. The CDR3 consists of 16 residues. The DNA of the CDR3 is TGTGCCAGCAGTCCTAGGGACGGAAGCTCCTACAATGAGCAGTTCTTC. It translates to CASSPRDGSSYNEQFF.

This sequence joins TRBV10-3 and TRBJ1-5, with TRBD1 matching 7 bases. In germline, CDR1 is ENHRY, CDR2 SYGVKD. CDR3 length: 15 amino acids. V lost 5 bases to trimming and J lost 3 bases; unmatched junction nucleotides: 7. The CDR3 nucleotides read TGTGCCATCAGTCCGGGACAGAGTTCCAATCAGCCCCAGCATTTT. Translation: CAISPGQSSNQPQHF.

J is TRBJ2-1 and V is TRBV9, with a possible D match to TRBD2 (6 bases). This CDR3 has 16 amino acids. Germline V lookup: CDR1 SGDLS, CDR2 YYNGEE. V was clipped by 0 bases and J by 5 bases, with 15 bases between them. This chain's CDR3 is CASSVEGGTGDNEQFF. CDR3 sequence (DNA): TGTGCCAGCAGCGTAGAAGGAGGGACTGGCGACAATGAGCAGTTCTTC.

By sample fraction, this clone is medium-sized. The rearrangement uses TRBV6-5 and TRBJ2-7; 7 bases match TRBD1. This CDR3 is 14 amino acids long. V trimming: 2 bases; J trimming: 6 bases; junction bases outside the gene matches: 7. CDR1 is MNHEY and CDR2 is SVGAGI in the germline V gene. The CDR3 DNA is TGTGCCAGCAGTTACAAGGGGGCGCTGCCCGAGCAGTACTTC. It encodes CASSYKGALPEQYF.

CDR3 protein: CASSTRLRTVSGNQPQHF. The CDR3 DNA is TGTGCCAGCAGCACCCGACTCCGGACAGTTTCGGGTAATCAGCCCCAGCATTTT. The chain combines TRBV5-6 with TRBJ1-5; possibly TRBD1 for D (6 bases). V was clipped by 4 bases and J by 4 bases, with 24 bases between them. The germline gives CDR1 SGHDT, CDR2 YYEEEE. CDR3 length equals 18 residues.

V and J are TRBV29-1 and TRBJ1-4, with 10 bases matching TRBD1. The CDR3 totals 13 residues. Germline loops: CDR1 SQVTM, CDR2 ANQGSEA. Germline trimming cut 6 bases from V and 7 bases from J; bases unmatched to any gene: 5. CDR3 sequence (DNA): TGCAGCGTAGAGACAGGGGGCTTTGAAAAACTGTTTTTT. Amino acids: CSVETGGFEKLFF. Drawing the rest from reference TRBV29-1 and TRBJ1-4, the complete variable domain is SAVISQKPSRDICQRGTSLTIQCQVDSQVTMMFWYRQQPGQSLTLIATANQGSEATYESGFVIDKFPISRPNLTFSTLTVSNMSPEDSSIYLCSVETGGFEKLFFGSGTQLSVL.

This clone was seen just once. The chain links TRBV12-5 to TRBJ1-2, with a weak D call TRBD1 (6 bases). The V end lost 7 bases, the J end lost 1 base, and 13 bases lay between the germline ends. Germline-derived CDR1 and CDR2 are LGHNT and FRNRAP. CDR3 size: 14 residues. The chain's CDR3 is CASAPGGRNYGYTF. The CDR3 DNA follows: TGTGCTAGTGCCCCGGGGGGGCGTAACTATGGCTACACCTTC.

This clone was seen more than once but under ten times. This rearrangement joins TRBV6-5 to TRBJ1-3, with TRBD1 as a possible D gene (6 bases). V lost 5 bases and J lost 3, with 8 bases in between. Germline lookup yields CDR1 MNHEY and CDR2 SVGAGI. The CDR3 totals 13 residues. The CDR3 DNA is TGTGCCAGCAGTACAGGGTTTGGAAACACCATATATTTT. This translates into CASSTGFGNTIYF.

The genes are TRBV6-5 and TRBJ2-7; 7 bases align to TRBD2. In germline, CDR1 is MNHEY, CDR2 SVGAGI. The J segment lost 0 bases and the V segment lost 4 bases, leaving 6 bases of the junction unmatched. The CDR3 length is 15 residues. CDR3 nucleotide sequence: TGTGCCAGCAGTTGGGGGACGGGGGGCTCCTACGAGCAGTACTTC. Amino acid sequence: CASSWGTGGSYEQYF.

The V call is TRBV6-5, the J call TRBJ1-4; D might be TRBD1 (5 bases). Germline CDR1 MNHEY, CDR2 SVGAGI. The CDR3 spans 15 residues. Trimming cost V 0 bases and J 3 bases, with 8 bases left between them. The CDR3 spells CASSYSQGSNEKLFF. The CDR3 DNA is TGTGCCAGCAGTTACTCCCAGGGATCTAATGAAAAACTGTTTTTT.

A single count supports this clone. The chain couples TRBV30 to TRBJ1-1; weak D call: TRBD1 (6 bases). V gave up 1 base and J gave up 11 bases, with 14 bases separating them. CDR1 is GTSNPN, CDR2 SVGIG, per germline (reference sequence). The CDR3 consists of 12 residues. CDR3 nucleotide sequence: TGTGCCTGGAGTGACAGGGTTGGCGGGGCTTTCTTT. Protein sequence: CAWSDRVGGAFF.

The chain links TRBV5-6 to TRBJ2-1, with TRBD2 identical over 12 bases. The germline V gene has CDR1 SGHDT and CDR2 YYEEEE. This CDR3 region has 18 residues. Losses at the gene ends were 4 bases for V and 2 bases for J; bases not matched to a gene: 10. This CDR3 is CASSRMTSGGPPYNEQFF. The CDR3, as DNA: TGTGCCAGCAGCCGAATGACTAGCGGGGGCCCCCCCTACAATGAGCAGTTCTTC.

This rearrangement joins TRBV30 to TRBJ2-7, with D possibly TRBD2 on 5 matching bases. There are 14 residues in the CDR3. V was pared by 3 bases and J by 4 bases, with 16 bases between. Looked up from germline, CDR1 is GTSNPN and CDR2 is SVGIG (reference sequence). CDR3 nucleotide sequence: TGTGCCTGGAGGGGAGAGTCCTCCGCGTACGAGCAGTACTTC. Amino acids: CAWRGESSAYEQYF.

The count of this clone is one. The V gene is TRBV7-6, the J gene TRBJ2-7; TRBD2 agrees at 10 bases. CDR1 and CDR2 from the germline V gene are SGHVS and FNYEAQ. J lost 3 bases, V lost 0 bases, and 2 bases had no gene match. The CDR3 runs 15 residues. CDR3 residues: CASSLAAGGGYEQYF. The CDR3 DNA follows: TGTGCCAGCAGCTTAGCAGCGGGAGGGGGCTACGAGCAGTACTTC.

The V and J genes are TRBV27 and TRBJ2-1; the D gene is possibly TRBD2 (6 bases). Trimming removed 3 bases from V and 10 bases from J, with 10 bases in between. Germline V gene data show CDR1 as MNHEY and CDR2 as SMNVEV (reference sequence). The CDR3 is made up of 12 amino acids. The CDR3 DNA reads TGTGCCAGCAGTTTTTTCGGGAGCGAGCAGTTCTTC. Its protein is CASSFFGSEQFF.

V usage is TRBV15 and J usage is TRBJ2-5; D may be TRBD1 (6 bases). Germline CDR1 and CDR2: LNHNV and YYDKDF (reference sequence). The V end lost 3 bases, the J end lost 1 base, and 15 bases lay between the germline ends. This CDR3 has 16 amino acids. The CDR3 protein is CATSSPGQLSQETQYF. The CDR3, as DNA: TGTGCCACCAGCAGCCCTGGACAGCTCAGCCAAGAGACCCAGTACTTC.

This chain connects TRBV29-1 to TRBJ2-7; 7 positions agree with TRBD1. V lost 5 bases, J lost 2 bases, and 3 bases stayed unmatched. CDR3 length: 12 amino acids. Germline V gene data show CDR1 as SQVTM and CDR2 as ANQGSEA. The CDR3 nucleotides are TGCAGCGTTTCGGGGACAGCCTACGAGCAGTACTTC. Its protein product is CSVSGTAYEQYF.

The chain joins TRBV21-1 to TRBJ2-7. TRBV21-1 is a documented pseudogene. The CDR3 runs 16 residues. CDR3 coding DNA: TGTGCCAGCAGCCCTCCCGACCTCTTGGGGACCTACGAGCAGTACTTC. Translating it yields CASSPPDLLGTYEQYF.

V is TRBV19 and J is TRBJ2-5, with D maybe TRBD1 (6 bases). Trimming left V 6 bases short and J 1 base short, with 9 bases between. Germline V lookup: CDR1 LNHDA, CDR2 SQIVND (reference sequence). CDR3 length equals 13 residues. CDR3 region: CASSVQGQETQYF. CDR3 sequence (DNA): TGTGCCAGTAGCGTACAGGGCCAAGAGACCCAGTACTTC. The full variable domain, its missing parts supplied by reference TRBV19 and TRBJ2-5, is DGGITQSPKYLFRKEGQNVTLSCEQNLNHDAMYWYRQDPGQGLRLIYYSQIVNDFQKGDIAEGYSVSREKKESFPLTVTSAQKNPTAFYLCASSVQGQETQYFGPGTRLLVL.

The rearrangement links TRBV7-9 to TRBJ1-2; 7 bases line up with TRBD1. J lost 1 base, V lost 4 bases, and 12 bases had no gene match. The CDR3 is 17 amino acids. Per the germline V gene, CDR1 is SEHNR and CDR2 is FQNEAQ (reference sequence). The CDR3 protein is CASSSRDSLSNNYGYTF. CDR3 nucleotide sequence: TGTGCCAGCAGCTCCCGGGACAGCCTTTCGAATAACTATGGCTACACCTTC.

The table lists this clone with a count of one. The chain has TRBV5-4 and TRBJ2-5, with a tentative D call TRBD1 (7 bases). Per the germline V gene, CDR1 is SGHNT and CDR2 is YYREEE (reference sequence). The CDR3 is made up of 14 amino acids. Trimming took off 3 bases at V and 5 bases at J, with 14 bases between the two ends. The CDR3 nucleotides read TGTGCCAGCAGCTCGCATGGAGGGGGCGAGACCCAGTACTTC. Translation: CASSSHGGGETQYF.